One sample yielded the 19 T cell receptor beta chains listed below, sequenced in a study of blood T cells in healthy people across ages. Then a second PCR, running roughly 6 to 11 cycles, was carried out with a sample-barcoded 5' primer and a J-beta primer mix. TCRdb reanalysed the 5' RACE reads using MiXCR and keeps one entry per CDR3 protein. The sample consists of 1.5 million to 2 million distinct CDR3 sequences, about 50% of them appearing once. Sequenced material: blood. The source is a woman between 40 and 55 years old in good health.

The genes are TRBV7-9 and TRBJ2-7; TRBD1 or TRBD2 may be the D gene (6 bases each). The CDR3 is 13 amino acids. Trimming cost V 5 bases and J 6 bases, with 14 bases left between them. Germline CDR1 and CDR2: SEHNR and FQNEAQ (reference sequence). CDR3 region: CASSRLEGGEQYF. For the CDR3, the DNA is TGTGCCAGCAGCCGCTTAGAGGGGGGCGAGCAGTACTTC. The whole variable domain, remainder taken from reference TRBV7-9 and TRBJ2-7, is DTGVSQNPRHKITKRGQNVTFRCDPISEHNRLYWYRQTLGQGPEFLTYFQNEAQLEKSRLLSDRFSAERPKGSFSTLEIQRTEQGDSAMYLCASSRLEGGEQYFGPGTRLTVT.

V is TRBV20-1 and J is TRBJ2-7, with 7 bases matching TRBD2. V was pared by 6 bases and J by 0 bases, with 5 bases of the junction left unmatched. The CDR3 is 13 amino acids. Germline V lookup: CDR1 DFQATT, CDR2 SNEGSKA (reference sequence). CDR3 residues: CSAPGGLSYEQYF. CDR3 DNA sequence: TGCAGTGCCCCGGGGGGACTCTCCTACGAGCAGTACTTC.

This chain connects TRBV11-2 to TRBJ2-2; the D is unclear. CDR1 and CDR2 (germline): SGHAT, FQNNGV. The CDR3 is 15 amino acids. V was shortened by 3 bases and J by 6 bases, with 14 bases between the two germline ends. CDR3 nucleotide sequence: TGTGCCAGCAGCTTCGATATTAGTCGGGCCGGGGAGCTGTTTTTT. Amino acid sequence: CASSFDISRAGELFF.

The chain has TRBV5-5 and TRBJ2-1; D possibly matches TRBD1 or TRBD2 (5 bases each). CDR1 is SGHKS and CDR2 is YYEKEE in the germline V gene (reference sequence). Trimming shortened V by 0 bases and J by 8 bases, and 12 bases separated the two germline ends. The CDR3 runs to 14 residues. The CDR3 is CASSLVGAPHEQFF. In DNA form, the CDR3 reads TGTGCCAGCAGCTTGGTCGGGGCCCCGCATGAGCAGTTCTTC.

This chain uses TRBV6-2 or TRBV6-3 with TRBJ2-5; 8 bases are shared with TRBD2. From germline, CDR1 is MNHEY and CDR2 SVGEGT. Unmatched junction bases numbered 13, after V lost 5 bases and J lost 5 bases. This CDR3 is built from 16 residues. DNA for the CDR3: TGTGCCAGCAGTCGGATCCCTAGCGGGCCAGCGGAGACCCAGTACTTC. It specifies CASSRIPSGPAETQYF.

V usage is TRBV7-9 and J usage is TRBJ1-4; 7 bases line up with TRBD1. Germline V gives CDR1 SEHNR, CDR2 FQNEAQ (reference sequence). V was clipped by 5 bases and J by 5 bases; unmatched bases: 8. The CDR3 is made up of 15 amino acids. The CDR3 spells CASSVPQGRNEKLFF. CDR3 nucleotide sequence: TGTGCCAGCAGCGTACCACAGGGGCGGAATGAAAAACTGTTTTTT.

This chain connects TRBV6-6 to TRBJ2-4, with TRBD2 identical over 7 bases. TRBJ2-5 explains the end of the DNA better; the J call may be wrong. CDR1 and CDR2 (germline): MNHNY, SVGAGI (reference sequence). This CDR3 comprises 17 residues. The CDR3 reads CASPPERGSIAQETQYF. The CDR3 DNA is TGTGCCAGCCCCCCGGAGCGGGGTAGCATCGCCCAAGAGACCCAGTACTTC.

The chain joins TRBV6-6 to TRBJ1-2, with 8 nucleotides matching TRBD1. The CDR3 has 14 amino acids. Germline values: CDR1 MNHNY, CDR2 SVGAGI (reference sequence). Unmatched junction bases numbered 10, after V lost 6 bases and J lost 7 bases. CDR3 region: CASRTQTGGSGYTF. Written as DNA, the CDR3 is TGTGCCAGCAGAACCCAAACAGGGGGTAGTGGCTACACCTTC.

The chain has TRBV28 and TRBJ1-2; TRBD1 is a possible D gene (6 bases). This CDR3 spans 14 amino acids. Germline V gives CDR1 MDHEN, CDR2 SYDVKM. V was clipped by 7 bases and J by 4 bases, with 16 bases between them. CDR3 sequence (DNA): TGTGCCAGCACCCGAGGGGGTTTTGGCTATGGCTACACCTTC. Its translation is CASTRGGFGYGYTF.

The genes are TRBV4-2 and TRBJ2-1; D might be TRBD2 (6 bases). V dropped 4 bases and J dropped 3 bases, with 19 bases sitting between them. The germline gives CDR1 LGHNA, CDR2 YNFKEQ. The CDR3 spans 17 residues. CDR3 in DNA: TGTGCCAGCAGCCCAATTAAACCCGGGAGCCTCTACAATGAGCAGTTCTTC. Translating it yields CASSPIKPGSLYNEQFF.

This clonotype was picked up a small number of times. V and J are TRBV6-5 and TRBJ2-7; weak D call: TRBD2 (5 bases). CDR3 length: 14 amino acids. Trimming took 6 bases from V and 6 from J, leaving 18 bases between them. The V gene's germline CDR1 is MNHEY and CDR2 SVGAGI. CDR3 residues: CASSSWELGGEQYF. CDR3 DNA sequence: TGTGCCAGCAGCTCCTGGGAGTTGGGTGGCGAGCAGTACTTC.

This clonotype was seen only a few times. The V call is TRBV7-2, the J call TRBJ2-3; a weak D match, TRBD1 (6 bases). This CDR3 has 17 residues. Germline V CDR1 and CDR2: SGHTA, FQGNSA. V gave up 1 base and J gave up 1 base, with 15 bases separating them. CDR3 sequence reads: CASSLGLVAGGTDTQYF. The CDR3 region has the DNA TGTGCCAGCAGCTTAGGGTTAGTTGCAGGGGGCACAGATACGCAGTATTTT.

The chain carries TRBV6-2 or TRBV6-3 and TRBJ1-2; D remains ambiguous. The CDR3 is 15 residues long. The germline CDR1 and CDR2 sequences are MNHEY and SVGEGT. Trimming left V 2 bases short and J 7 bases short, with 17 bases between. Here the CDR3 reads CASSYGHVSRAGYTF. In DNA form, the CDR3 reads TGTGCCAGCAGTTACGGCCACGTTTCGAGGGCTGGCTACACCTTC.

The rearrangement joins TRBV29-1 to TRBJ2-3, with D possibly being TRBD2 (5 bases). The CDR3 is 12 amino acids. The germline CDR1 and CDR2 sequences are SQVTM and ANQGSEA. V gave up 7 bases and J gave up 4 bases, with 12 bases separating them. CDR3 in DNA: TGCAGCGGGCGGGTGGGCGCAGATACGCAGTATTTT. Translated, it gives CSGRVGADTQYF.

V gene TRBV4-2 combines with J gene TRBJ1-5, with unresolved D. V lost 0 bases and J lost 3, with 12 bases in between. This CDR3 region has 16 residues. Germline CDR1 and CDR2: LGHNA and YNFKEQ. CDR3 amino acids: CASSQEAGAPNQPQHF. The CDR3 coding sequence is TGTGCCAGCAGCCAAGAGGCGGGAGCACCCAATCAGCCCCAGCATTTT.

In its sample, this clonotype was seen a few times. In nucleotides, the CDR3 is TGCAGTGCTAGGCGTCGAGGGGGGCTAGCTAGGGATACGCAGTATTTT. It yields the protein CSARRRGGLARDTQYF. The chain couples TRBV20-1 to TRBJ2-3, with D perhaps given as TRBD1 or TRBD2 (6 bases each). Germline V CDR1 and CDR2: DFQATT, SNEGSKA (reference sequence). The V end lost 3 bases, the J end lost 6 bases, and 22 bases lay between the germline ends. The CDR3 is made up of 16 amino acids.

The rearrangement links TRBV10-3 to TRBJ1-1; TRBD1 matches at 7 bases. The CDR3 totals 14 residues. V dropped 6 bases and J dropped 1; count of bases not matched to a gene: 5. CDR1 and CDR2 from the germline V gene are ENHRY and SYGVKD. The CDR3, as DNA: TGTGCCATCAGCCGGACAGGAGAGAACACTGAAGCTTTCTTT. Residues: CAISRTGENTEAFF.

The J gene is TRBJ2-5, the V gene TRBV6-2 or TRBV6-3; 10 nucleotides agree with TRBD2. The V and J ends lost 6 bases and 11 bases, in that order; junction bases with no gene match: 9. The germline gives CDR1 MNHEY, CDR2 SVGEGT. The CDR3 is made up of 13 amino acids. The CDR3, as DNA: TGTGCCAGCAGAGAGCGGGGGGGCCGTGAGCAGTACTTC. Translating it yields CASRERGGREQYF.

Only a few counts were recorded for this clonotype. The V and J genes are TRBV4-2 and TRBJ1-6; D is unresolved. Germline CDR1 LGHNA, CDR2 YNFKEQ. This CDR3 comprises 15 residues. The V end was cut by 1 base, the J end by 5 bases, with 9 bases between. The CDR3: CASSQGFQDNSPLHF. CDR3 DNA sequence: TGTGCCAGCAGCCAAGGTTTCCAGGATAATTCACCCCTCCACTTT.